This T cell receptor (beta chain) is from a study of T cells in women clearing cervical HPV infection. Germline loops: CDR1 SEHNR, CDR2 FQNEAQ (reference sequence). This CDR3 has 13 residues. TCRdb keeps only in-frame clones here, not all; method: immunoSEQ multiplex PCR. Its table records 35,000 to 45,000 clones. As concerns this clone: The read is 3 residues too short to cover the CDR3 end, so that end is filled in from the germline J gene.

The clonotype was recovered from a woman between 18 and 70 years old with a cervical HPV16 infection that either progressed to CIN3+ or cleared (not recorded which). Sequencing input: blood buffy coat. The chain recombines TRBV7-9 with TRBJ1-2, with a possible D match to TRBD1 (5 bases). CDR3 residues: CASSLRDFNDYTF. The covered CDR3 bases are TGTGCCAGCAGCTTAAGGGACTTCAATGAC. The full variable domain, with the rest looked up from reference TRBV7-9 and TRBJ1-2, is DTGVSQNPRHKITKRGQNVTFRCDPISEHNRLYWYRQTLGQGPEFLTYFQNEAQLEKSRLLSDRFSAERPKGSFSTLEIQRTEQGDSAMYLCASSLRDFNDYTFGSGTRLTVV.